Listed below are T cell receptor beta chains from one sample, sequenced in a study of identifying expanded T cells in peripheral blood. Here immunoSEQ multiplex PCR was the method, and the copy in TCRdb shows in-frame clones only, minus some. Of tens of thousands of clones listed, over 75% are singletons. The sequenced sample consisted of blood. Receptors originate from a person aged 18-70 years in good health. Both conserved end residues are part of each CDR3. Fields, in order: D gene, clone size, J gene, V gene, CDR3 DNA, CDR3 protein. The D gene is left open where the match is weak. Expanded clones are given a class, and other clones once, few, many or no size at all.

>TRBD2|once|TRBJ2-1|TRBV11-3
TGTGCCAGCAGCTTAGGACTAGCGGAGTTCAATGAGCAGTTCTTC
CASSLGLAEFNEQFF
>TRBD1|NA|TRBJ2-3|TRBV18
TGTGCCAGCTCACCAAGGACAGGAACAGATACGCAGTATTTT
CASSPRTGTDTQYF
>TRBD1|NA|TRBJ2-2|TRBV15
TGTGCCACCAGCAGTCGCAGGGGGACGGGGAACACCGGGGAGCTGTTTTTT
CATSSRRGTGNTGELFF
>TRBD1|NA|TRBJ1-1|TRBV7-9
TGTGCCAGCAGCCGCCTCCGGGACAGGGGAGGGGGCACTGAAGCTTTCTTT
CASSRLRDRGGGTEAFF
>NA|few|TRBJ1-1|TRBV14
TGTGCCAGCACTGGCTTTTCGGGCACTGAAGCTTTCTTT
CASTGFSGTEAFF
>NA|NA|TRBJ1-3|TRBV19
TGTGCCAGTAGTATAGAAAAAGGGGGAAACCACTCTGGAAACACCATATATTTT
CASSIEKGGNHSGNTIYF
>TRBD1|once|TRBJ1-1|TRBV11-2
TGTGCCAGCAGCCCGATGACAGGGGGCAGGATGAACACTGAAGCTTTCTTT
CASSPMTGGRMNTEAFF
>TRBD2|NA|TRBJ2-5|TRBV11-2
TGTGCCAGCAGCACTAGGACTAGCGGGGACCAAGAGACCCAGTACTTC
CASSTRTSGDQETQYF
>NA|NA|TRBJ1-1|TRBV5-1
TGCGCCAGCAGCTTACAGGGTGAAGCTTTCTTT
CASSLQGEAFF
>NA|few|TRBJ1-1|TRBV7-9
TGTGCCAGCAGCTTAGGCTCGGGGGAAGAAGCTTTCTTT
CASSLGSGEEAFF
>NA|NA|TRBJ2-1|TRBV4-3
TGCGCCAGCAGCCAAGAATCGGCCTCACAGGGCGATGAGCAGTTCTTC
CASSQESASQGDEQFF
>TRBD2|NA|TRBJ2-1|TRBV2
TGTGCCTGTAGCGGGGGCTCCTACAATGAGCAGTTCTTC
CACSGGSYNEQFF
>NA|NA|TRBJ2-2|TRBV7-6
TGTGCCAGCAGCTTGAGAGGGGGGCAGACCGGGGAGCTGTTTTTT
CASSLRGGQTGELFF
>NA|once|TRBJ1-6|TRBV4-1
TGCGCCAGCAGCCCGCAGGGAGGCTCCTATAATTCACCCCTCCACTTT
CASSPQGGSYNSPLHF
>TRBD1|NA|TRBJ2-1|TRBV5-4
TGTGCCAGCAGCTTGGCCCGGGACAGGGGGACAAATGAGCAGTTCTTC
CASSLARDRGTNEQFF
>NA|once|TRBJ2-3|TRBV27
TGTGCCAGCAGTACACCGGGGGCCGCTAGCACAGATACGCAGTATTTT
CASSTPGAASTDTQYF
>NA|NA|TRBJ1-5|TRBV6-5
TGTGCCAGCAGACAGGACTATAGCAATCAGCCCCAGCATTTT
CASRQDYSNQPQHF
>NA|NA|TRBJ2-3|TRBV30
TGTGCCTGGAGTGTATGGGGCCAGCAAAGCTCCGATACGCAGTATTTT
CAWSVWGQQSSDTQYF
>NA|NA|TRBJ2-7|TRBV11-1
TGTGCCAGCAGCTTATCGCGCGGGGTTCCCTACGAGCAGTACTTC
CASSLSRGVPYEQYF
>TRBD1|once|TRBJ1-2|TRBV2
TGTGCCAGCGCCCGGGGACAGGGGGATGGCTACACCTTC
CASARGQGDGYTF
>NA|NA|TRBJ1-4|TRBV2
TGTGCCAGCAGTGAAGTGGGAGGAATTTCAACTAATGAAAAACTGTTTTTT
CASSEVGGISTNEKLFF
>NA|once|TRBJ2-5|TRBV5-1
TGCGCCAGCAGCTTGGGCGGTGAGGGAGAGACCCAGTACTTC
CASSLGGEGETQYF
>TRBD1|NA|TRBJ1-1|TRBV4-1
TGCGCCAGCAGCACTCGACAGGGAGGCACGAACACTGAAGCTTTCTTT
CASSTRQGGTNTEAFF